This entry features one TCR beta chain sequence. This entry is derived from a study of blood T cell repertoires in COVID-19. Study-wide context: Material from acute and convalescent COVID-19 was sourced from the United States, Italy and Spain. Sources were T cells, B-cell-depleted T cells, or PBMCs; the material itself was cDNA or gDNA.

Germline CDR1 LNHDA, CDR2 SQIVND (reference sequence). V lost 5 bases and J lost 11, with 15 bases in between. The CDR3 is made up of 12 amino acids. In the authors' workflow: Amplification of reference gene primers provided the estimated nucleated cell counts. Sequencing was performed with immunoSEQ multiplex PCR; in TCRdb, only in-frame clones are kept and a portion is missing. V and J calls and clone size are copied from that table; D and trimming were computed from the DNA. The sample lists 150,000 to 200,000 clones, about 78% occurring once. The receptor's source is a woman aged 45-65 years with active or convalescent COVID-19. Sequencing was done on a sample of peripheral blood. This chain joins TRBV19 and TRBJ1-1; the D is unclear. The chain's CDR3 is CASSPEVGVAFF. CDR3 nucleotide sequence: TGTGCCAGTAGTCCAGAGGTCGGAGTGGCTTTCTTT.